The entry below describes one TCR beta chain. This entry belongs to a study of shared clonotypes between healthy human individuals. The CDR3 runs to 13 residues. Trimming left V 6 bases short and J 2 bases short, with 10 bases between. Germline CDR1 reads SGDLS; CDR2 reads YYNGEE. Sequencing was at deep level. Libraries were prepared by immunoSEQ multiplex PCR; TCRdb keeps only in-frame clonotypes and omits some of them. The table has around 1,000,000 clones, 77% seen once. The sample taken for sequencing was memory CD4+ T cells from PBMCs. Subset reported: CD45RA-negative fraction. This chain joins TRBV9 and TRBJ2-3; tentatively, D is TRBD2 (5 bases). This sequence was found in a man aged 18 to 30 in good health. Some clones in this sample may be carry-over from other donors' samples. The CDR3: CASTFLATDTQYF. Here the CDR3 DNA reads TGTGCCAGCACCTTCCTAGCCACAGATACGCAGTATTTT.